The 5 T cell receptor beta chains listed next were all sequenced from one sample in a study of blood T cell repertoires in COVID-19. This table comes from immunoSEQ multiplex PCR, and its TCRdb copy is limited to in-frame clones, with some not included. The sample records roughly 160,000 clones, 75% to 85% being singletons. Material: peripheral blood. These receptors were obtained from a woman aged 60-75 years with COVID-19, enrolled during active disease.

There are many counts of this clone. CDR3 bases: TGCGCCAGCAGCTTAACCGGGACAGGGGTTCGTGAAGCTTTCTTT. Its translation is CASSLTGTGVREAFF. The J gene is TRBJ1-1, the V gene TRBV5-1, with 10 bases aligning to TRBD1. The CDR3 runs 15 residues. V dropped 2 bases and J dropped 7; count of bases not matched to a gene: 8. Germline CDR1 SGHRS, CDR2 YFSETQ.

Of note for this clone: Sequence at one end of the junction differs from germline and may be a read error. The V gene is TRBV7-8, the J gene TRBJ2-4; 9 positions agree with TRBD1. The V gene's germline CDR1 is SGHVS and CDR2 FQNEAQ. This CDR3 contains 13 residues. The CDR3 region has the DNA TGTGCCAGCAGCTTAGGGACTGGACAGGGGTGGCTATTC. It yields the protein CASSLGTGQGWLF. The whole variable domain, remainder taken from reference TRBV7-8 and TRBJ2-4, is GAGVSQSPRYKVAKRGQDVALRCDPISGHVSLFWYQQALGQGPEFLTYFQNEAQLDKSGLPSDRFFAERPEGSVSTLKIQRTQQEDSAVYLCASSLGTGQGWLFGAGTRLSVL.

V and J are TRBV10-2 and TRBJ2-1, with TRBD2 matching 13 bases. This CDR3 contains 17 residues. The germline V gene encodes CDR1 WSHSY and CDR2 SAAADI. V lost 7 bases and J lost 5; bases outside the gene matches: 11. The CDR3 coding sequence is TGCGCCAGCAAGTCGACAATACTAGCGGGGGGGCACAATGAGCAGTTCTTC. Translating gives CASKSTILAGGHNEQFF.

The chain carries TRBV15 and TRBJ1-1; D unclear. V dropped 5 bases and J dropped 1 base, with 14 bases sitting between them. The CDR3 extends over 15 amino acids. Germline V gene data show CDR1 as LNHNV and CDR2 as YYDKDF (reference sequence). The CDR3 coding sequence is TGTGCCACCAGCGCCGGCGGCGGTCCGAACACTGAAGCTTTCTTT. Its translation is CATSAGGGPNTEAFF.

This clone was seen ten or more times. The chain recombines TRBV19 with TRBJ2-5; 9 bases map to TRBD2. CDR3 length: 15 amino acids. The trim removed 3 bases at V and 5 bases at J, leaving 7 bases unmatched. The germline V gene has CDR1 LNHDA and CDR2 SQIVND (reference sequence). This CDR3 is CASSMASGERETQYF. The DNA for the CDR3 is TGTGCCAGTAGTATGGCTAGCGGGGAAAGGGAGACCCAGTACTTC. The full variable domain, in which reference TRBV19 and TRBJ2-5 provide the parts outside the CDR3, is DGGITQSPKYLFRKEGQNVTLSCEQNLNHDAMYWYRQDPGQGLRLIYYSQIVNDFQKGDIAEGYSVSREKKESFPLTVTSAQKNPTAFYLCASSMASGERETQYFGPGTRLLVL.